This passage covers 9 T cell receptor beta chains from one sample sequenced in a study of T cells after yellow fever vaccination. Via MiXCR, TCRdb re-called the 5' RACE reads, giving one row per CDR3 protein. The data hold 200,000 to 300,000 distinct CDR3 sequences, with roughly 3.5% observed a single time. Sequenced here: PBMCs, sampled 15 days after the yellow fever booster vaccination. These receptors all stem from a man aged 18 to 30 who received the YFV17D yellow fever vaccine.

This clonotype has only a few counts. The chain is built from TRBV20-1 and TRBJ1-1, with D unresolved. The CDR3 consists of 13 residues. Germline V gene sequence: CDR1 DFQATT, CDR2 SNEGSKA (reference sequence). With 1 base removed from V and 9 bases from J, the gap between germline ends came to 15 bases. The CDR3 coding sequence is TGCAGTGCTAGAGCAAAGGGTTCACTTAAAGCTTTCTTT. Protein sequence: CSARAKGSLKAFF.

This clonotype was picked up many times. The J gene is TRBJ1-5, the V gene TRBV6-1; no definite D call. Trimming removed 2 bases from V and 4 bases from J, with 6 bases in between. Germline V CDR1 and CDR2: MNHNS, SASEGT. CDR3 size: 13 residues. Written as DNA, the CDR3 is TGTGCCAGCAGTGAACTGGGGAATCAGCCCCAGCATTTT. Protein sequence: CASSELGNQPQHF.

The sample holds many counts of this clonotype. This chain links TRBV5-1 with TRBJ2-2, with 7 positions matching TRBD1. The CDR3 is made up of 15 amino acids. Trimming at V came to 0 bases and at J to 7 bases, leaving 6 bases not matched to a gene. Germline V gene sequence: CDR1 SGHRS, CDR2 YFSETQ. This CDR3 reads CASSLAGTESGELFF. Here the CDR3 DNA reads TGCGCCAGCAGCTTGGCCGGGACAGAGAGCGGGGAGCTGTTTTTT.

The sample holds many counts of this clonotype. The V gene is TRBV4-2, the J gene TRBJ2-3, with TRBD2 matching 11 bases. This CDR3 is built from 15 residues. V was clipped by 2 bases and J by 4 bases; unmatched bases: 2. Germline V gene data show CDR1 as LGHNA and CDR2 as YNFKEQ. The CDR3 protein is CASSQIAGGPDTQYF. CDR3 bases: TGTGCCAGCAGCCAAATAGCGGGGGGGCCAGATACGCAGTATTTT.

This clonotype was counted ten times or more. V usage is TRBV27 and J usage is TRBJ1-2, with D perhaps matching TRBD1 (6 bases). V was shortened by 8 bases and J by 4 bases, with 11 bases between the two germline ends. This CDR3 is 12 amino acids long. Germline lookup yields CDR1 MNHEY and CDR2 SMNVEV (reference sequence). The CDR3: CASSDSFYGYTF. The CDR3 DNA is TGTGCCAGCTCGGACAGCTTCTATGGCTACACCTTC.

This clonotype has at least ten counts. The chain combines TRBV4-3 with TRBJ1-6; TRBD1 agrees at 7 bases. Germline V lookup: CDR1 LGHNA, CDR2 YSLEER. The J segment lost 10 bases and the V segment lost 3 bases, leaving 12 bases of the junction unmatched. The CDR3 is made up of 16 amino acids. This CDR3 reads CASSQGYRGDRSPLHF. The CDR3 nucleotides are TGCGCCAGCAGCCAGGGATACAGGGGCGATCGATCACCCCTCCACTTT.

This clonotype was recorded many times. CDR3 nucleotides: TGTGCCATCAGTGTGGCAGGGAGAACAGATACGCAGTATTTT. Translated, it gives CAISVAGRTDTQYF. V gene TRBV10-3 combines with J gene TRBJ2-3, with D perhaps matching TRBD1 or TRBD2 (5 bases each). The V end lost 4 bases, the J end lost 3 bases, and 11 bases lay between the germline ends. The CDR3 totals 14 residues. Germline V gene lookup returns CDR1 ENHRY and CDR2 SYGVKD.

There are many counts of this clonotype. The gene calls are TRBV5-1 and TRBJ2-2, with 10 bases aligning to TRBD2. The CDR3 spans 15 residues. Germline CDR1 SGHRS, CDR2 YFSETQ. The ends lost 3 bases at V and 4 bases at J; junction bases unmatched: 3. The CDR3 DNA reads as TGCGCCAGCAGCTCACTAGCGGGGTCCACCGGGGAGCTGTTTTTT. Translating it yields CASSSLAGSTGELFF. The complete variable domain, with remaining parts taken from reference TRBV5-1 and TRBJ2-2, reads KAGVTQTPRYLIKTRGQQVTLSCSPISGHRSVSWYQQTPGQGLQFLFEYFSETQRNKGNFPGRFSGRQFSNSRSEMNVSTLELGDSALYLCASSSLAGSTGELFFGEGSRLTVL.

The chain joins TRBV28 to TRBJ2-7; D is possibly TRBD2 (5 bases). The germline V gene has CDR1 MDHEN and CDR2 SYDVKM. This CDR3 spans 13 amino acids. V was pared by 3 bases and J by 3 bases, with 9 bases between. The CDR3 region is CASSLDGDYEQYF. Here the CDR3 DNA reads TGTGCCAGCAGTTTGGACGGGGACTACGAGCAGTACTTC.